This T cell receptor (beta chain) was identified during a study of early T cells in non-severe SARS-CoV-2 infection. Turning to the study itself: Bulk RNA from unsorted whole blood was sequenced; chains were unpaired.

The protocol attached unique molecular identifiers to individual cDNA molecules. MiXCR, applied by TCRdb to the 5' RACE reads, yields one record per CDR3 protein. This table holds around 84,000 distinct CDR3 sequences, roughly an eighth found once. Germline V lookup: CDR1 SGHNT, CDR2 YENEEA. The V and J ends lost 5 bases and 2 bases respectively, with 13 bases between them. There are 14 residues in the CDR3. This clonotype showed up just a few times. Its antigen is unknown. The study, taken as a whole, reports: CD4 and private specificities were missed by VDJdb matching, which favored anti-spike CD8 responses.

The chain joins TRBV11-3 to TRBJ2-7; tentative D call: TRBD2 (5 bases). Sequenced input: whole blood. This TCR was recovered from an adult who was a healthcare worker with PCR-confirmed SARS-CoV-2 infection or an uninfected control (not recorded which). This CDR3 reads CASSQNSGPYEQYF. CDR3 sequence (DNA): TGTGCCAGCAGCCAAAACAGCGGCCCCTACGAGCAGTACTTC.